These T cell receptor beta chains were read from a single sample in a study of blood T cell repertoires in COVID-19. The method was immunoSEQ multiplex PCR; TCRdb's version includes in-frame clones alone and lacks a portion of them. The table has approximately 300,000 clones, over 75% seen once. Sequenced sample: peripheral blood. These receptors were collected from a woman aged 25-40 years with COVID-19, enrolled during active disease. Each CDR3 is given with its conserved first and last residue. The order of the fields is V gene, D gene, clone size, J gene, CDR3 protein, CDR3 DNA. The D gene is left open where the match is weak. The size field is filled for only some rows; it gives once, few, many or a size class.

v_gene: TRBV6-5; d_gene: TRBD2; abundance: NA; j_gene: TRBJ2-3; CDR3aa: CASSSLAERTDTQYF; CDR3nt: TGTGCCAGCAGTTCGCTAGCGGAGCGCACAGATACGCAGTATTTT
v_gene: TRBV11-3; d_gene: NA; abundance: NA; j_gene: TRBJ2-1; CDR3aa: CASSLGRGVYNEQFF; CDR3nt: TGTGCCAGCAGCTTAGGCAGGGGGGTATACAATGAGCAGTTCTTC
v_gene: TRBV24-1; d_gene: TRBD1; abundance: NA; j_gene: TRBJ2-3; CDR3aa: CATSDPAGGTGGATDTQYF; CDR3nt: TGTGCCACCAGTGATCCGGCAGGGGGGACAGGGGGAGCGACAGATACGCAGTATTTT
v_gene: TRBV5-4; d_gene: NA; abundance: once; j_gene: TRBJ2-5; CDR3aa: CASSVVYQETQYF; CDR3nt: TGTGCCAGCAGCGTAGTGTACCAAGAGACCCAGTACTTC
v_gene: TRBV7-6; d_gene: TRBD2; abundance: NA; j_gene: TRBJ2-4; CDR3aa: CASSPTRGDIQYF; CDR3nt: TGTGCCAGCAGCCCCACCCGGGGGGACATTCAGTACTTC
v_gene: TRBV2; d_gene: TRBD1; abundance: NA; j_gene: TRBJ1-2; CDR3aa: CASSRDRGNGYTF; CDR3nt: TGTGCCAGCAGTCGCGACAGGGGAAATGGCTACACCTTC
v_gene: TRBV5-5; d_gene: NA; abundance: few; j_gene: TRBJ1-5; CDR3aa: CASSLAPDQPQHF; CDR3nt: TGTGCCAGCAGCTTGGCCCCTGATCAGCCCCAGCATTTT
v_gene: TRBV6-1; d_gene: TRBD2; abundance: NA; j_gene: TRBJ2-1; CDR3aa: CASSDLAEGPYNEQFF; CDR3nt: TGTGCCAGCAGTGATCTAGCGGAGGGCCCCTACAATGAGCAGTTCTTC
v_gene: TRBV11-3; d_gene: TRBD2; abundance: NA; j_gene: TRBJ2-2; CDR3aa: CASSLSGSAGELFF; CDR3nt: TGTGCCAGCAGCCTTAGCGGGAGTGCCGGGGAGCTGTTTTTT
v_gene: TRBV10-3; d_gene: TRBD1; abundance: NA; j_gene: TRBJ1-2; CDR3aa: CATMGTGDFSRGYTF; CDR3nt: TGTGCCACGATGGGGACAGGGGATTTCTCGAGAGGCTACACCTTC
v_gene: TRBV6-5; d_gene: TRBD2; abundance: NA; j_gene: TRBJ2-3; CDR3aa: CASSRLQAGADTQYF; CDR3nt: TGTGCCAGCAGCCGCCTCCAAGCGGGAGCAGATACGCAGTATTTT
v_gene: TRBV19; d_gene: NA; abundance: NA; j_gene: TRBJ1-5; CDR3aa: CASSVEGMGNQPQHF; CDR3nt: TGTGCCAGTAGTGTGGAGGGTATGGGCAATCAGCCCCAGCATTTT
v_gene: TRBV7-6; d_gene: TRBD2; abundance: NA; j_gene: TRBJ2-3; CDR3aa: CASSKGATSGRAVSTDTQYF; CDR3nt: TGTGCCAGCAGCAAAGGGGCGACTAGCGGGAGGGCAGTTAGCACAGATACGCAGTATTTT
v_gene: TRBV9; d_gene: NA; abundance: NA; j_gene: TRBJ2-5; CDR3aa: CASSPYLVGSGETQYF; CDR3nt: TGTGCCAGCAGCCCATACCTTGTAGGGAGCGGGGAGACCCAGTACTTC
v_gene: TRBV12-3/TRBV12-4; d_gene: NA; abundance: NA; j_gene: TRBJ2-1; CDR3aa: CASSLVRYEQFF; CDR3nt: TGTGCCAGCAGTTTAGTTCGTTATGAGCAGTTCTTC
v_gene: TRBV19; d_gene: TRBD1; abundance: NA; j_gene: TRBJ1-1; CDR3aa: CASSIDSAGGNTEAFF; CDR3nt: TGTGCCAGTAGTATAGATTCGGCAGGGGGAAACACTGAAGCTTTCTTT
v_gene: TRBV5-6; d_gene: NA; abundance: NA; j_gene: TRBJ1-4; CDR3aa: CASSPHAVSEKLFF; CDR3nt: TGTGCCAGCAGCCCCCATGCAGTCTCTGAAAAACTGTTTTTT
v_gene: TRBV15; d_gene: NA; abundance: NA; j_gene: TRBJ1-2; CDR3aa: CATSPRTHSLGYGYTF; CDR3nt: TGTGCCACCAGCCCCCGGACACACAGCCTGGGCTATGGCTACACCTTC
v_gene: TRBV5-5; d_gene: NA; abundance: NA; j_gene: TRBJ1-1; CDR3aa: CASSLSGTSAEAFF; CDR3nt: TGTGCCAGCAGCTTGTCCGGGACATCGGCTGAAGCTTTCTTT
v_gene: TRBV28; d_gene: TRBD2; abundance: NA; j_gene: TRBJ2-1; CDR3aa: CASSTSGRAMNEQFF; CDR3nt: TGTGCCAGCAGTACTAGCGGGAGGGCCATGAATGAGCAGTTCTTC
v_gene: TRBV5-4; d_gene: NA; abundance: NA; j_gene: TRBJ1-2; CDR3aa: CASSFAGGYTF; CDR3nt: TGTGCCAGCAGCTTCGCGGGAGGCTACACCTTC
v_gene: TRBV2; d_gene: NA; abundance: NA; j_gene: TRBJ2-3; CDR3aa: CASSGGAGDTQYF; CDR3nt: TGTGCCAGCAGTGGAGGCGCGGGAGATACGCAGTATTTT
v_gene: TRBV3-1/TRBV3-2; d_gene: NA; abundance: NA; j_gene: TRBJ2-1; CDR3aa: CAALGGHNEQFF; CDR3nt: TGTGCCGCTCTGGGGGGGCATAATGAGCAGTTCTTC
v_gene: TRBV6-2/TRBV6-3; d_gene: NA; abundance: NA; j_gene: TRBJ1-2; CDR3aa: CASSYSRGFNYGYTF; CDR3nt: TGTGCCAGCAGTTACTCTAGGGGGTTCAACTATGGCTACACCTTC
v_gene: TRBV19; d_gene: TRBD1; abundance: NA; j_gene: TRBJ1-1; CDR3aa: CASRPNQGAEWDTEAFF; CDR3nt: TGTGCCAGTAGGCCTAACCAGGGGGCTGAATGGGACACTGAAGCTTTCTTT
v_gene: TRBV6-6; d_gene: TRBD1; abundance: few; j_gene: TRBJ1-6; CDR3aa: CASSYSETGSDSPLHF; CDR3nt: TGTGCCAGCAGTTACTCGGAGACAGGGTCTGATTCACCCCTCCACTTT
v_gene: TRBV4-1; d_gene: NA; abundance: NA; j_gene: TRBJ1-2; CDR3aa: CASSHETGFGYGYTF; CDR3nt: TGCGCCAGCAGCCATGAAACAGGGTTTGGTTATGGCTACACCTTC
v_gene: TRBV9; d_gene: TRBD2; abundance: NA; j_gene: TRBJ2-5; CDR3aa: CASSVDTSGRALQETQYF; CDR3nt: TGTGCCAGCAGCGTAGATACTAGCGGGAGGGCCCTCCAAGAGACCCAGTACTTC
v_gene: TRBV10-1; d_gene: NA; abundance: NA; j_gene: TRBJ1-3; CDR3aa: CASSVGIGNTIYF; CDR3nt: TGCGCCAGCAGTGTCGGGATTGGAAACACCATATATTTT
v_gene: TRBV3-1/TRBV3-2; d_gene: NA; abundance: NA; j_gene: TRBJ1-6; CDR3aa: CASSQLGERSQPLHF; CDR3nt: TGTGCCAGCAGCCAACTAGGGGAACGTTCACAACCCCTCCACTTT
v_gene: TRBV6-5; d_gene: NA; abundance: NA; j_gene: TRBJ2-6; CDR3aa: CASSYEGAGANVLTF; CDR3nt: TGTGCCAGCAGTTACGAGGGGGCTGGGGCCAACGTCCTGACTTTC
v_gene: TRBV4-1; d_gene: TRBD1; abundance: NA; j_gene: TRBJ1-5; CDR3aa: CASSQADRDNQPQHF; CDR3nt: TGCGCCAGCAGCCAAGCCGACAGGGACAATCAGCCCCAGCATTTT
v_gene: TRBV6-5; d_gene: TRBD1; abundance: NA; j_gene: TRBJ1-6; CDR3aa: CASSNDRGGSPLHF; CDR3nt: TGTGCCAGCAGCAACGACAGGGGCGGCTCACCCCTCCACTTT
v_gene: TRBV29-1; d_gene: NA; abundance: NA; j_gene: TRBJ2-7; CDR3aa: CSVAQGHEQYF; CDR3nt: TGCAGCGTTGCTCAGGGCCACGAGCAGTACTTC
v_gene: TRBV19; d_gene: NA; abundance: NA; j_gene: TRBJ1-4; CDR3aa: CASSIGQGIAGEKLFF; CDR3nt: TGTGCCAGTAGTATAGGGCAGGGGATAGCCGGTGAAAAACTGTTTTTT
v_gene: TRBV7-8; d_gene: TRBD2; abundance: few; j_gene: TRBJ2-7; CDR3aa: CASRESGNTGEQYF; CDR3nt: TGTGCCAGCAGAGAAAGCGGGAATACTGGCGAGCAGTACTTC
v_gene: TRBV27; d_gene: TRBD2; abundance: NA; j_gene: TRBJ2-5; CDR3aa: CASSLLASGIQETQYF; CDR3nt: TGTGCCAGCAGTTTATTGGCCAGCGGGATTCAAGAGACCCAGTACTTC
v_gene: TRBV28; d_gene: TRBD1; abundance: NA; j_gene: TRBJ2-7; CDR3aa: CASRPAQGKLGYEQYF; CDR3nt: TGTGCCAGCAGACCCGCACAGGGGAAGTTAGGATACGAGCAGTACTTC
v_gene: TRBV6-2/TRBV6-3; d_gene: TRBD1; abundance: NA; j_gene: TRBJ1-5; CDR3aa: CASSYTRGFNQPQHF; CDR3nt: TGTGCCAGCAGTTACACCAGGGGGTTCAATCAGCCCCAGCATTTT
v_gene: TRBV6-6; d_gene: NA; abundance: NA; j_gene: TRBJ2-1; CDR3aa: CASSYSRGEQFF; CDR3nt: TGTGCCAGCAGTTACTCAAGAGGTGAGCAGTTCTTC
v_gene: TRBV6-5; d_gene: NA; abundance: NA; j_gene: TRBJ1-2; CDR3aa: CASRGRGKGYGYTF; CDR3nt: TGTGCCAGCAGGGGGAGGGGAAAGGGCTATGGCTACACCTTC
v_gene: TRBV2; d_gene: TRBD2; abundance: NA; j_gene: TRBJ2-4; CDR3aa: CASSEGLAGGGNIQYF; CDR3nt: TGTGCCAGCAGTGAAGGACTAGCGGGAGGGGGAAACATTCAGTACTTC
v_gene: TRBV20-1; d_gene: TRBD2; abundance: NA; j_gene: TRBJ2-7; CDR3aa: CSASTGGSYEQYF; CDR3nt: TGCAGTGCTAGTACGGGAGGGTCCTACGAGCAGTACTTC
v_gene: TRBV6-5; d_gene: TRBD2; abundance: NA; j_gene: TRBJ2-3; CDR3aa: CASNLVAGGGDTQYF; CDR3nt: TGTGCCAGCAACCTCGTAGCGGGAGGAGGAGATACGCAGTATTTT
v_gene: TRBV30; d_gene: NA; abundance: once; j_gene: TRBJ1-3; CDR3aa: CAWTGYSGNTIYF; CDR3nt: TGTGCCTGGACAGGATACTCTGGAAACACCATATATTTT
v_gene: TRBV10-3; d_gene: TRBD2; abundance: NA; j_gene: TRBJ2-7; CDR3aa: CAIRSGTSPHYEQYF; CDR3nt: TGTGCCATCAGATCCGGGACTAGTCCCCACTACGAGCAGTACTTC
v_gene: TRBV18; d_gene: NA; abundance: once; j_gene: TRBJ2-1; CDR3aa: CASSPRLEKSEQFF; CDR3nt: TGTGCCAGCTCACCCCGCTTAGAGAAAAGTGAGCAGTTCTTC
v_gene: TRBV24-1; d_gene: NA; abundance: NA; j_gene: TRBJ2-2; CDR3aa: CATSDFDRRDGTGELFF; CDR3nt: TGTGCCACCAGTGATTTTGATAGGAGGGACGGCACCGGGGAGCTGTTTTTT
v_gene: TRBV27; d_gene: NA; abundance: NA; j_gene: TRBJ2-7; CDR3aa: CASSLRASSYEQYF; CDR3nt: TGTGCCAGCAGTTTACGAGCGTCTTCCTACGAGCAGTACTTC
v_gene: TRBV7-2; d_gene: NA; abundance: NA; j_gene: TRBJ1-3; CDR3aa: CASSLGSDSRLGGNTIYF; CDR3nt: TGTGCCAGCAGCTTAGGTTCAGACAGTCGTCTCGGTGGAAACACCATATATTTT
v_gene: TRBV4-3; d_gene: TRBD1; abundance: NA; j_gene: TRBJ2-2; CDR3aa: CASSPGTGGTGELFF; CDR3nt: TGCGCCAGCAGCCCAGGGACAGGGGGCACCGGGGAGCTATTTTTT